The clone carrying this TCR beta chain is a singleton in its sample. This sample stems from a study of blood T cell repertoires in COVID-19. The germline gives CDR1 MNHNY, CDR2 SVGAGI (reference sequence). With V trimmed by 6 bases and J by 5 bases, 13 bases remained unmatched. This CDR3 comprises 16 residues. Produced via immunoSEQ multiplex PCR; TCRdb's table is partial and in-frame only. The profile shows about 300,000 clones, approximately 86% of them singletons. The V and J genes are TRBV6-6 and TRBJ2-5, with 9 bases lining up with TRBD1. Material for sequencing was peripheral blood. This TCR derives from an older man with acute or convalescent COVID-19. The CDR3: CASRQPGQGSRETQYF. CDR3 coding DNA: TGTGCCAGCAGACAACCGGGACAGGGATCACGGGAGACCCAGTACTTC.